This T cell receptor (beta chain) is from a study of beta chain features in type 1 diabetes. Germline assignment: CDR1 MNHNY and CDR2 SVGAGI (reference sequence). There are 15 residues in the CDR3. V was clipped by 0 bases and J by 1 base; unmatched bases: 0. This clone was detected a few times. The authors reverse transcribed all of the isolated RNA, so sequencing captured expressed TCRB transcripts. Generated by immunoSEQ multiplex PCR, the TCRdb table keeps only in-frame clones and is missing some. This table has approximately 140,000 clones, 6.9% appearing once. The sequenced sample consisted of central memory CD4+ T cells from blood. This sequence was found in a woman aged 25 to 39 in good health. The V and J genes are TRBV6-6 and TRBJ2-3, with 8 bases lining up with TRBD1. DNA of the CDR3: TGTGCCAGCAGTTACTCGGGACAGGGCACAGATACGCAGTATTTT. This encodes CASSYSGQGTDTQYF.